The 14 T cell receptor beta chains listed next were all sequenced from one sample in a study of CD8 T cells in Susac syndrome. With random hexamers, reverse transcription was performed on about 0.5 to 1 ug of RNA. MiXCR, run by TCRdb on the immunoSEQ multiplex PCR reads, gives a single entry per CDR3 protein. The sample lists 90,000 or so distinct CDR3 sequences; 90% to 95% were seen once. The sequenced material came from CD8+ T cells from PBMCs. The origin of the receptors is a human donor in good health.

The J gene is TRBJ1-1, the V gene TRBV20-1, with D perhaps matching TRBD1 (5 bases). The V gene lost 5 bases and the J gene lost 8 bases, with 9 bases spanning the gap. CDR1 is DFQATT, CDR2 SNEGSKA, per germline (reference sequence). This CDR3 has 10 residues. CDR3 bases: TGCAGTGCTGAGACAGCAGAAGCTTTCTTT. Protein product: CSAETAEAFF.

The gene calls are TRBV7-6 and TRBJ2-7; 12 bases map to TRBD1. CDR1 and CDR2 (germline): SGHVS, FNYEAQ. The V and J ends lost 4 bases and 3 bases, in that order; junction bases with no gene match: 7. The CDR3 consists of 16 residues. DNA of the CDR3: TGTGCCAGCAGCTATACCGGGACAGGGGGCTTCTACGAGCAGTACTTC. This translates into CASSYTGTGGFYEQYF.

The chain couples TRBV4-2 to TRBJ2-3, with 9 bases identical to TRBD1. CDR3 length equals 17 residues. With 1 base clipped from V and 4 bases from J, the junction kept 9 bases outside the gene matches. Germline lookup yields CDR1 LGHNA and CDR2 YNFKEQ. This CDR3 is CASSQAIRGQGADTQYF. CDR3 coding DNA: TGTGCCAGCAGCCAAGCCATCCGGGGACAGGGAGCAGATACGCAGTATTTT.

This rearrangement joins TRBV19 to TRBJ2-3; D may be TRBD1 or TRBD2 (5 bases each). The CDR3 is 14 amino acids. V lost 1 base to trimming and J lost 2 bases, with 7 bases between them. The V gene's germline CDR1 is LNHDA and CDR2 SQIVND (reference sequence). CDR3 in amino acids: CASSIAGPTDTQYF. In DNA form, the CDR3 reads TGTGCCAGTAGTATAGCGGGACCCACAGATACGCAGTATTTT. Drawing the rest from reference TRBV19 and TRBJ2-3, the complete variable domain is DGGITQSPKYLFRKEGQNVTLSCEQNLNHDAMYWYRQDPGQGLRLIYYSQIVNDFQKGDIAEGYSVSREKKESFPLTVTSAQKNPTAFYLCASSIAGPTDTQYFGPGTRLTVL.

The chain recombines TRBV10-3 with TRBJ2-3; TRBD1 matches 7 bases. V trimming: 0 bases; J trimming: 11 bases; junction bases outside the gene matches: 14. This CDR3 has 16 residues. Germline values: CDR1 ENHRY, CDR2 SYGVKD. The CDR3 DNA follows: TGTGCCATCAGTGAGTCGAAGGGGGCCTCCGGTCGGTGGCAGTATTTT. Protein sequence: CAISESKGASGRWQYF.

The chain combines TRBV5-1 with TRBJ2-7; TRBD1 aligns across 7 bases. The germline gives CDR1 SGHRS, CDR2 YFSETQ. Germline trimming cut 4 bases from V and 2 bases from J; bases unmatched to any gene: 9. The CDR3 consists of 15 residues. CDR3 loop: CASSPWTGNTYEQYF. The CDR3 coding sequence is TGCGCCAGCAGCCCTTGGACAGGAAACACCTACGAGCAGTACTTC.

The chain uses TRBV5-6 and TRBJ2-1; D not certain. Germline V gene data show CDR1 as SGHDT and CDR2 as YYEEEE. V shed 0 bases and J shed 4 bases, with 5 bases lying between them. The CDR3 spans 13 residues. For the CDR3, the DNA is TGTGCCAGCAGCTTGGACGCATACAATGAGCAGTTCTTC. Its protein is CASSLDAYNEQFF.

The CDR3 protein is CASSVETDLYGYTF. The CDR3 DNA is TGTGCCAGCAGCGTAGAGACGGACCTCTATGGCTACACCTTC. The chain has TRBV9 and TRBJ1-2; D is ambiguous. V gave up 0 bases and J gave up 4 bases, with 10 bases separating them. The CDR3 totals 14 residues. Germline CDR1 and CDR2: SGDLS and YYNGEE.

J is TRBJ2-3 and V is TRBV20-1; D tentatively reads TRBD1 or TRBD2 (5 bases each). The V gene's germline CDR1 is DFQATT and CDR2 SNEGSKA (reference sequence). The CDR3 covers 15 residues. V lost 6 bases and J lost 1, with 17 bases in between. The CDR3 nucleotides are TGCAGTGCGCTTTCAGGGACCTCTGGCACAGATACGCAGTATTTT. It translates to CSALSGTSGTDTQYF.

The V gene is TRBV10-2, the J gene TRBJ2-3; 8 positions match TRBD2. The CDR3 loop spans 16 amino acids. Germline loops: CDR1 WSHSY, CDR2 SAAADI. V gave up 2 bases and J gave up 6 bases; unmatched junction bases: 10. For the CDR3, the DNA is TGCGCCAGCAGTGAGAATAGCGGGGTGGGGCCCGATACGCAGTATTTT. Protein product: CASSENSGVGPDTQYF.

The V and J genes are TRBV15 and TRBJ2-1, with 8 bases matching TRBD2. The V segment lost 3 bases and the J segment 6 bases; nucleotides outside the gene matches: 10. This CDR3 is 16 amino acids long. CDR1 is LNHNV, CDR2 YYDKDF, per germline (reference sequence). CDR3 bases: TGTGCCACCAGCAGCCGCCGGGGGGGATACGCCAATGAGCAGTTCTTC. This sequence encodes CATSSRRGGYANEQFF.

This sequence joins TRBV18 and TRBJ1-5, with D possibly TRBD1 on 6 matching bases. CDR1 is KGHSH and CDR2 is LQKENI in the germline V gene. Trimming took off 5 bases at V and 1 base at J, with 15 bases between the two ends. The CDR3 has 16 residues. CDR3 loop: CASSSAGVGSNQPQHF. In DNA form, the CDR3 reads TGTGCCAGCTCATCAGCAGGGGTTGGAAGCAATCAGCCCCAGCATTTT.

The chain combines TRBV12-3 or TRBV12-4 with TRBJ1-1; TRBD1 matches 9 bases. J was trimmed by 7 bases and V by 7 bases; bases with no gene match: 4. The CDR3 is 12 residues long. DNA for the CDR3: TGTGCCAGCAAACAGGGGGCAATTGAAGCTTTCTTT. Amino acids: CASKQGAIEAFF.

The V call is TRBV9, the J call TRBJ2-3; D possibly corresponds to TRBD2 (6 bases). Germline CDR1 and CDR2: SGDLS and YYNGEE. V dropped 3 bases and J dropped 7 bases, with 24 bases sitting between them. The CDR3 spans 17 residues. The CDR3 DNA sequence: TGTGCCAGCAGCGCCTATTCACTAGCAACCTCGGTGCATACGCAGTATTTT. This gives the protein CASSAYSLATSVHTQYF.